This is a list of T cell receptor beta chains from one sample in a study of blood T cell repertoires in COVID-19. TCRdb's table, derived via immunoSEQ multiplex PCR, lists solely in-frame clones and lacks some. The sample has a few hundred thousand clones, around 87% seen once; the top ten hold about 2.2%. The sample consisted of peripheral blood. The receptors derive from a woman in her 50s who had recovered from COVID-19. Both conserved end residues are part of each CDR3. Each record gives: clone size, D gene, V gene, J gene, CDR3 protein, CDR3 DNA. A D gene is named only where the DNA matches it firmly. A row's size may be missing; if present it is once, few, many or a size class.

clone size: NA
D gene: TRBD1
V gene: TRBV27
J gene: TRBJ1-1
CDR3 protein: CATSRPGGTRTEAFF
CDR3 DNA: TGTGCTACCTCAAGACCAGGGGGGACACGAACTGAAGCTTTCTTT

clone size: once
D gene: NA
V gene: TRBV7-2
J gene: TRBJ2-3
CDR3 protein: CASSLVTRGSGRHF
CDR3 DNA: TGTGCCAGCAGCTTAGTTACTAGGGGGTCCGGGAGGCATTTT

clone size: NA
D gene: NA
V gene: TRBV19
J gene: TRBJ1-2
CDR3 protein: CASSTGHQGNYGYTF
CDR3 DNA: TGTGCCAGTAGTACGGGACACCAAGGGAACTATGGCTACACCTTC

clone size: NA
D gene: TRBD2
V gene: TRBV11-2
J gene: TRBJ2-2
CDR3 protein: CASSLRLAGGEIRFPELFF
CDR3 DNA: TGTGCCAGCAGCCTCCGACTAGCGGGCGGGGAGATCCGTTTCCCCGAGCTGTTTTTT

clone size: NA
D gene: NA
V gene: TRBV5-8
J gene: TRBJ2-1
CDR3 protein: CASSFSGDEQFF
CDR3 DNA: TGTGCCAGCAGCTTCTCGGGGGATGAGCAGTTCTTC

clone size: few
D gene: NA
V gene: TRBV6-6
J gene: TRBJ1-3
CDR3 protein: CASSRPRNTIYF
CDR3 DNA: TGTGCCAGCAGCCGACCAAGAAACACCATATATTTT

clone size: once
D gene: TRBD1
V gene: TRBV7-2
J gene: TRBJ1-2
CDR3 protein: CASSPSRTLGGVSGYTF
CDR3 DNA: TGTGCCAGCAGCCCGTCCCGAACGTTAGGGGGCGTAAGTGGCTACACCTTC

clone size: NA
D gene: NA
V gene: TRBV6-5
J gene: TRBJ1-5
CDR3 protein: CAGFWGGEQPQHF
CDR3 DNA: TGTGCCGGATTCTGGGGGGGCGAGCAGCCCCAGCATTTT

clone size: once
D gene: TRBD1
V gene: TRBV7-9
J gene: TRBJ1-1
CDR3 protein: CASSTPTDRGFKAGGTEAFF
CDR3 DNA: TGTGCCAGCAGCACCCCGACGGACAGGGGTTTTAAGGCGGGAGGGACTGAAGCTTTCTTT

clone size: NA
D gene: NA
V gene: TRBV19
J gene: TRBJ1-5
CDR3 protein: CASTRTAFNQPQHF
CDR3 DNA: TGTGCCAGTACCAGGACAGCCTTTAATCAGCCCCAGCATTTT

clone size: NA
D gene: TRBD1
V gene: TRBV28
J gene: TRBJ2-7
CDR3 protein: CASSRTGTGAYEQYF
CDR3 DNA: TGTGCCAGCAGTCGTACCGGGACAGGGGCCTACGAGCAGTACTTC

clone size: NA
D gene: TRBD1
V gene: TRBV28
J gene: TRBJ2-1
CDR3 protein: CASSGQVYEQFF
CDR3 DNA: TGTGCCAGCAGTGGACAGGTATATGAGCAGTTCTTC

clone size: NA
D gene: NA
V gene: TRBV19
J gene: TRBJ1-1
CDR3 protein: CASSIRKTEAFF
CDR3 DNA: TGTGCCAGTAGTATTAGAAAGACTGAAGCTTTCTTT

clone size: once
D gene: NA
V gene: TRBV9
J gene: TRBJ2-1
CDR3 protein: CASSPPTYNEQFF
CDR3 DNA: TGTGCCAGCAGCCCTCCGACATACAATGAGCAGTTCTTC

clone size: NA
D gene: TRBD1
V gene: TRBV7-8
J gene: TRBJ2-7
CDR3 protein: CASSRTNRGFTYEQYF
CDR3 DNA: TGTGCCAGCAGCAGAACTAACAGGGGCTTTACCTACGAGCAGTACTTC

clone size: NA
D gene: TRBD1
V gene: TRBV4-1
J gene: TRBJ2-7
CDR3 protein: CASSQDWTGTGSEQYF
CDR3 DNA: TGCGCCAGCAGCCAAGATTGGACAGGAACAGGCTCGGAGCAGTACTTC

clone size: NA
D gene: TRBD1
V gene: TRBV30
J gene: TRBJ1-6
CDR3 protein: CARGQGASSLHF
CDR3 DNA: TGTGCCAGGGGACAGGGGGCCTCTTCCCTCCACTTT

clone size: NA
D gene: NA
V gene: TRBV5-4
J gene: TRBJ2-2
CDR3 protein: CASRRGTVNIPGELFF
CDR3 DNA: TGTGCCTCACGGAGGGGGACAGTCAACATACCCGGGGAGCTGTTTTTT

clone size: NA
D gene: NA
V gene: TRBV19
J gene: TRBJ1-1
CDR3 protein: CASSIGTGTEAFF
CDR3 DNA: TGTGCCAGTAGTATAGGCACAGGGACTGAAGCTTTCTTT

clone size: NA
D gene: TRBD1
V gene: TRBV11-2
J gene: TRBJ2-2
CDR3 protein: CASSSVRGRGLAGELFF
CDR3 DNA: TGTGCCAGCAGTTCCGTTAGGGGTAGGGGGCTCGCCGGGGAGCTGTTTTTT

clone size: NA
D gene: TRBD2
V gene: TRBV5-4
J gene: TRBJ2-3
CDR3 protein: CASSPPGTSGPTFTDTQYF
CDR3 DNA: TGTGCCAGCAGCCCCCCCGGGACTAGCGGGCCGACTTTCACAGATACGCAGTATTTT

clone size: NA
D gene: NA
V gene: TRBV10-3
J gene: TRBJ2-5
CDR3 protein: CAISESAGDVKTQYF
CDR3 DNA: TGTGCCATCAGTGAGTCTGCAGGGGACGTAAAGACCCAGTACTTC

clone size: few
D gene: NA
V gene: TRBV5-1
J gene: TRBJ1-1
CDR3 protein: CASSLQAANTEAFF
CDR3 DNA: TGCGCCAGCAGCCTACAGGCGGCGAACACTGAAGCTTTCTTT

clone size: NA
D gene: TRBD2
V gene: TRBV15
J gene: TRBJ2-1
CDR3 protein: CATSRDGLAGDEQFF
CDR3 DNA: TGTGCCACCAGCAGAGATGGCCTAGCGGGAGATGAGCAGTTCTTC

clone size: NA
D gene: TRBD1
V gene: TRBV7-2
J gene: TRBJ1-1
CDR3 protein: CASSPRTGGTEAFF
CDR3 DNA: TGTGCCAGCAGCCCAAGGACAGGGGGCACTGAAGCTTTCTTT

clone size: NA
D gene: NA
V gene: TRBV19
J gene: TRBJ1-5
CDR3 protein: CASSIGQTSNQPQHF
CDR3 DNA: TGTGCCAGTAGTATAGGACAGACCAGCAATCAGCCCCAGCATTTT

clone size: NA
D gene: NA
V gene: TRBV5-1
J gene: TRBJ1-2
CDR3 protein: CASSPPADSYGYTF
CDR3 DNA: TGCGCCAGCAGCCCCCCGGCAGACAGCTATGGCTACACCTTC

clone size: NA
D gene: NA
V gene: TRBV4-2
J gene: TRBJ1-1
CDR3 protein: CASSPIGEGPNTEAFF
CDR3 DNA: TGTGCCAGCAGCCCCATCGGGGAGGGGCCGAACACTGAAGCTTTCTTT

clone size: NA
D gene: NA
V gene: TRBV19
J gene: TRBJ2-1
CDR3 protein: CASSHRGSSYNEQFF
CDR3 DNA: TGTGCCAGTAGTCACCGGGGTTCCTCCTACAATGAGCAGTTCTTC

clone size: NA
D gene: NA
V gene: TRBV28
J gene: TRBJ1-1
CDR3 protein: CASSLQGSQNTEAFF
CDR3 DNA: TGTGCCAGCAGCCTACAGGGATCACAGAACACTGAAGCTTTCTTT

clone size: NA
D gene: NA
V gene: TRBV11-3
J gene: TRBJ1-1
CDR3 protein: CASSPGAGSEAFF
CDR3 DNA: TGTGCCAGCAGCCCTGGGGCGGGGTCTGAAGCTTTCTTT

clone size: NA
D gene: NA
V gene: TRBV9
J gene: TRBJ1-2
CDR3 protein: CASSVSVLETGYTF
CDR3 DNA: TGTGCCAGCAGCGTATCAGTCCTAGAAACGGGCTACACCTTC

clone size: NA
D gene: NA
V gene: TRBV7-8
J gene: TRBJ1-1
CDR3 protein: CASSWPRGSMNTEAFF
CDR3 DNA: TGTGCCAGCAGCTGGCCCAGGGGTTCGATGAACACTGAAGCTTTCTTT

clone size: NA
D gene: NA
V gene: TRBV7-2
J gene: TRBJ1-1
CDR3 protein: CASSLGQRQGEAFF
CDR3 DNA: TGTGCCAGCAGCTTAGGCCAACGTCAGGGTGAAGCTTTCTTT

clone size: NA
D gene: NA
V gene: TRBV7-2
J gene: TRBJ2-7
CDR3 protein: CASSLSSSYEQYF
CDR3 DNA: TGTGCCAGCAGCTTATCCAGCTCCTACGAGCAGTACTTC

clone size: once
D gene: NA
V gene: TRBV4-3
J gene: TRBJ1-1
CDR3 protein: CASSQVRRGLTEAFF
CDR3 DNA: TGCGCCAGCAGCCAAGTACGTCGGGGTCTCACTGAAGCTTTCTTT

clone size: NA
D gene: NA
V gene: TRBV6-1
J gene: TRBJ1-5
CDR3 protein: CASSDSHNQPQHF
CDR3 DNA: TGTGCCAGCAGTGATTCCCACAATCAGCCCCAGCATTTT

clone size: NA
D gene: NA
V gene: TRBV7-3
J gene: TRBJ2-3
CDR3 protein: CASSSFSTDTQYF
CDR3 DNA: TGTGCCAGCAGCTCATTCAGCACAGATACGCAGTATTTT

clone size: NA
D gene: TRBD2
V gene: TRBV20-1
J gene: TRBJ2-1
CDR3 protein: CSARGLEVGLF
CDR3 DNA: TGCAGTGCTAGGGGACTAGAGGTAGGACTCTTC

clone size: NA
D gene: NA
V gene: TRBV5-5
J gene: TRBJ1-5
CDR3 protein: CASSLGTGRPQHF
CDR3 DNA: TGTGCCAGCAGCTTGGGGACGGGGAGGCCCCAGCATTTT

clone size: NA
D gene: TRBD2
V gene: TRBV27
J gene: TRBJ2-1
CDR3 protein: CASRGEWYGTRNNEQFF
CDR3 DNA: TGTGCCAGCAGGGGTGAATGGTATGGGACTAGGAACAATGAGCAGTTCTTC

clone size: NA
D gene: TRBD1
V gene: TRBV5-4
J gene: TRBJ1-5
CDR3 protein: CASSLGAGTGINQPQHF
CDR3 DNA: TGTGCCAGCAGCTTGGGGGCCGGGACAGGGATCAATCAGCCCCAGCATTTT

clone size: once
D gene: NA
V gene: TRBV10-3
J gene: TRBJ2-3
CDR3 protein: CAIRTGEGDTQYF
CDR3 DNA: TGTGCCATCAGGACAGGGGAGGGAGATACGCAGTATTTT

clone size: NA
D gene: TRBD2
V gene: TRBV4-1
J gene: TRBJ2-3
CDR3 protein: CASSQGLAESTDTQYF
CDR3 DNA: TGCGCCAGCAGCCAAGGACTAGCGGAAAGCACAGATACGCAGTATTTT

clone size: NA
D gene: TRBD1
V gene: TRBV6-1
J gene: TRBJ1-4
CDR3 protein: CASSEGQGSEKLFF
CDR3 DNA: TGTGCCAGCAGTGAAGGACAGGGGAGTGAAAAACTGTTTTTT

clone size: NA
D gene: NA
V gene: TRBV10-2
J gene: TRBJ1-2
CDR3 protein: CASSQDSAFYGYTF
CDR3 DNA: TGCGCCAGCAGTCAGGACAGCGCTTTCTATGGCTACACCTTC

clone size: NA
D gene: TRBD1
V gene: TRBV7-2
J gene: TRBJ2-3
CDR3 protein: CASSTRQGIGQAQYF
CDR3 DNA: TGTGCCAGCAGCACCCGACAGGGGATTGGGCAGGCGCAGTATTTT

clone size: once
D gene: TRBD1
V gene: TRBV20-1
J gene: TRBJ2-5
CDR3 protein: CSASGTGGPETQYF
CDR3 DNA: TGCAGTGCTAGTGGGACAGGGGGCCCCGAGACCCAGTACTTC